This T cell receptor beta chain was obtained from a study of blood T cells in healthy people across ages. Many counts were recorded for this clonotype. The CDR3 runs 13 residues. Germline V gene lookup returns CDR1 DFQATT and CDR2 SNEGSKA (reference sequence). The V end was cut by 5 bases, the J end by 5 bases, with 16 bases between. Primed by a sample-barcoded 5' primer and a J-beta primer mix, a second PCR proceeded for 7 to 11 cycles. TCRdb fed the 5' RACE reads into MiXCR, producing one record per CDR3 protein. The sample gives approximately 810,000 distinct CDR3 sequences, more than 25% of which show up once; 17% is in the top ten.

The clonotype comes from an elderly woman in good health. V gene TRBV20-1 combines with J gene TRBJ2-7; D is unclear. The sample comprised blood. CDR3 in amino acids: CSASSRRQDEQYF. In DNA form, the CDR3 reads TGCAGTGCTTCCAGTAGGCGGCAAGACGAGCAGTACTTC.